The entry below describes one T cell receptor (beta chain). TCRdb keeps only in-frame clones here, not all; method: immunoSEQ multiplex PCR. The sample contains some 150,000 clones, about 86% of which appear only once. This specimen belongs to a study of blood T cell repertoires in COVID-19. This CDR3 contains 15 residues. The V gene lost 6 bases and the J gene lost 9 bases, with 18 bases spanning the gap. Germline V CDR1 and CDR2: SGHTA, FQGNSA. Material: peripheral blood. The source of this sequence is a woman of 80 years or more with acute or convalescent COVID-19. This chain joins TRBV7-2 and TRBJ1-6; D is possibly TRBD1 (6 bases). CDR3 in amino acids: CASSRPGQGLSPLHF. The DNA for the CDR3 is TGTGCCAGCAGTCGCCCGGGGCAGGGGCTTTCACCCCTCCACTTT.